These 31 T cell receptor beta chains came from one sample sequenced in a study of neurological immune-mediated disorders. TCRdb recomputed calls from the 5' RACE reads with MiXCR, one row per CDR3 protein. The table has 50,000 to 70,000 distinct CDR3 sequences, 4.5% to 5.5% seen once. The source material was PBMCs. Source of these receptors: a man aged 30-40 years with multiple sclerosis.

This clonotype appeared a few times. Being one base from a much bigger clone, this may be a read error. The chain uses TRBV5-1 and TRBJ1-5; tentative D call: TRBD1 (6 bases). CDR3 length: 13 residues. CDR1 is SGHRS, CDR2 YFSETQ, per germline. The CDR3 nucleotides are TGCGCCAGCAGCTTGGGACAGGATCAGCCCCAGAATTTT. Residues: CASSLGQDQPQNF.

This clonotype has ten or more counts. V is TRBV4-1 and J is TRBJ1-4; D possibly corresponds to TRBD1 (5 bases). Germline-derived CDR1 and CDR2 are MGHRA and YSYEKL. Trimming pared 1 base from V and 8 bases from J, leaving 17 bases between. This CDR3 region has 16 residues. CDR3 DNA: TGCGCCAGCAGCCAAGCGCCCGGGGGGAGACGCGAAAAACTGTTTTTT. This gives the protein CASSQAPGGRREKLFF.

The rearrangement links TRBV10-3 to TRBJ2-3, with TRBD2 as a possible D gene (6 bases). Per the germline V gene, CDR1 is ENHRY and CDR2 is SYGVKD. CDR3 size: 15 residues. V lost 9 bases to trimming and J lost 0 bases, with 16 bases between them. CDR3 nucleotide sequence: TGTGCCATTCAACGTAGCGGCTTAAGCACAGATACGCAGTATTTT. It is translated as CAIQRSGLSTDTQYF.

V gene TRBV5-1 combines with J gene TRBJ2-5; 10 bases fit TRBD2. The germline V gene encodes CDR1 SGHRS and CDR2 YFSETQ. Germline trimming cut 4 bases from V and 2 bases from J; bases unmatched to any gene: 11. This CDR3 has 17 amino acids. In DNA, the CDR3 is TGCGCCAGCAGCCTCGGGGCTAGCGGGGGATTTCAAGAGACCCAGTACTTC. This translates into CASSLGASGGFQETQYF. Full variable domain (rest looked up from reference TRBV5-1 and TRBJ2-5): KAGVTQTPRYLIKTRGQQVTLSCSPISGHRSVSWYQQTPGQGLQFLFEYFSETQRNKGNFPGRFSGRQFSNSRSEMNVSTLELGDSALYLCASSLGASGGFQETQYFGPGTRLLVL.

The table lists this clonotype with a few counts. The CDR3 loop reads CASSLGVSSFNTEAFF. The CDR3 DNA follows: TGCGCCAGCAGCTTGGGCGTCTCGAGTTTCAACACTGAAGCTTTCTTT. V usage is TRBV5-1 and J usage is TRBJ1-1, with D unclear. Between the trimmed V and J ends, which lost 0 bases and 2 bases, there was a span of 14 bases. The CDR3 contains 16 residues. CDR1 SGHRS and CDR2 YFSETQ come from the germline V gene.

This clonotype was seen a few times. A read error may be the cause here, since a much bigger clone is one base away. CDR3 region: CASSLSRDQPQNF. For the CDR3, the DNA is TGTGCCAGCAGTTTAAGTAGAGATCAGCCCCAGAATTTT. The chain couples TRBV12-3 or TRBV12-4 to TRBJ1-5; D is unresolved. The CDR3 has 13 amino acids.

There are many counts of this clonotype. The genes are TRBV4-1 and TRBJ2-7; D is tentatively TRBD1 or TRBD2 (5 bases each). Germline-derived CDR1 and CDR2 are MGHRA and YSYEKL. V lost 0 bases and J 4 bases, leaving 7 bases between the germline ends. The CDR3 runs 13 residues. The DNA for the CDR3 is TGCGCCAGCAGCCAAGACAGGGAGTACGAGCAGTACTTC. Protein product: CASSQDREYEQYF.

In this sample, this clonotype turned up a few times. The genes are TRBV27 and TRBJ2-7; D is unresolved. The V gene's germline CDR1 is MNHEY and CDR2 SMNVEV (reference sequence). V shed 2 bases and J shed 1 base, with 9 bases lying between them. This CDR3 comprises 14 residues. The CDR3 reads CASSLGRWSYEQYF. The DNA of the CDR3 is TGTGCCAGCAGTTTAGGACGGTGGTCCTACGAGCAGTACTTC.

This clonotype was seen only a few times. V usage is TRBV12-5 and J usage is TRBJ2-6; 12 nucleotides align to TRBD2. This CDR3 has 17 residues. V lost 5 bases and J lost 3; bases outside the gene matches: 5. Germline assignment: CDR1 LGHNT and CDR2 FRNRAP. DNA for the CDR3: TGTGCTAGTGGTCCCGGACTAGCGGGGCATGGGGCCAACGTCCTGACTTTC. This codes for CASGPGLAGHGANVLTF.

The V and J genes are TRBV7-2 and TRBJ2-4, with a possible D match to TRBD2 (6 bases). CDR1 is SGHTA, CDR2 FQGNSA, per germline. The CDR3 extends over 17 amino acids. Trimming took off 1 base at V and 14 bases at J, with 27 bases between the two ends. The chain's CDR3 is CASSLGRGENRLLRKYF. CDR3 coding DNA: TGTGCCAGCAGCTTAGGTCGCGGGGAGAACCGGCTTCTGAGAAAGTACTTC.

This clonotype has at least ten counts. Written as DNA, the CDR3 is TGCAGTGCTAGTATCCGGGGGACCCAAGAGACCCAGTACTTC. Translated: CSASIRGTQETQYF. The gene calls are TRBV20-1 and TRBJ2-5, with TRBD2 as a possible D gene (6 bases). The germline V gene has CDR1 DFQATT and CDR2 SNEGSKA (reference sequence). The CDR3 consists of 14 residues. The germline V and J ends were trimmed by 3 bases and 1 base, with 12 bases remaining between them.

This chain connects TRBV11-2 to TRBJ1-1; no clear D. The CDR3 loop spans 15 amino acids. CDR1 is SGHAT and CDR2 is FQNNGV in the germline V gene. V was cut by 0 bases and J by 6 bases, with 14 bases left in between. The CDR3 DNA reads TGTGCCAGCAGCTTAGAGAGGCTGTGGATCGCTGAAGCTTTCTTT. Its translation: CASSLERLWIAEAFF.

In this sample, this clonotype turned up a few times. The chain links TRBV20-1 to TRBJ2-1; tentatively, D is TRBD2 (6 bases). CDR1 is DFQATT and CDR2 is SNEGSKA in the germline V gene (reference sequence). The CDR3 extends over 12 amino acids. V was shortened by 5 bases and J by 8 bases, with 13 bases between the two germline ends. In DNA form, the CDR3 reads TGCAGTGCTGAAGGGTCGGGGGATGAGCAGTTCTTC. Residues: CSAEGSGDEQFF.

This clonotype was counted many times. The rearrangement joins TRBV7-8 to TRBJ1-2; 9 bases fit TRBD1. The CDR3 extends over 16 amino acids. CDR1 is SGHVS, CDR2 FQNEAQ, per germline. V trimming: 3 bases; J trimming: 5 bases; junction bases outside the gene matches: 10. This CDR3 reads CASSFAGTGYLYGYTF. The DNA for the CDR3 is TGTGCCAGCAGCTTCGCCGGGACAGGGTATCTATATGGCTACACCTTC.

This clonotype was seen repeatedly, ten times or more. V and J are TRBV4-1 and TRBJ2-3; D gene unclear. V was trimmed by 1 base and J by 2 bases, leaving 1 base between them. Germline V lookup: CDR1 MGHRA, CDR2 YSYEKL. The CDR3 length is 12 residues. The CDR3 loop is CASSQATDTQYF. Written as DNA, the CDR3 is TGCGCCAGCAGCCAAGCCACAGATACGCAGTATTTT.

This clonotype was found many times. V is TRBV15 and J is TRBJ1-1; 9 bases map to TRBD1. CDR3 size: 15 residues. V dropped 4 bases and J dropped 1; count of bases not matched to a gene: 4. Per the germline V gene, CDR1 is LNHNV and CDR2 is YYDKDF (reference sequence). The CDR3 here is CATSNRTGENTEAFF. The CDR3 DNA is TGTGCCACCAGCAACCGGACAGGGGAGAACACTGAAGCTTTCTTT.

This clonotype was picked up many times. The chain recombines TRBV15 with TRBJ2-7, with D perhaps given as TRBD1 or TRBD2 (5 bases each). This CDR3 is 15 amino acids long. The germline V gene encodes CDR1 LNHNV and CDR2 YYDKDF (reference sequence). The V end was cut by 1 base, the J end by 1 base, with 11 bases between. This CDR3 is CATSRGGTESYEQYF. The CDR3 nucleotides read TGTGCCACCAGCAGAGGGGGGACGGAGTCCTACGAGCAGTACTTC.

This clonotype was recorded at least ten times. The chain combines TRBV7-9 with TRBJ1-1, with D possibly being TRBD1 (5 bases). V was trimmed by 5 bases and J by 3 bases, leaving 16 bases between them. CDR3 size: 15 residues. From germline, CDR1 is SEHNR and CDR2 FQNEAQ (reference sequence). CDR3 sequence: CASSPTSGGDTEAFF. In DNA form, the CDR3 reads TGTGCCAGCAGCCCAACATCGGGGGGAGACACTGAAGCTTTCTTT.

This clonotype has at least ten counts. V is TRBV5-1 and J is TRBJ1-2; no clear D gene. V dropped 0 bases and J dropped 3 bases, with 12 bases sitting between them. Germline values: CDR1 SGHRS, CDR2 YFSETQ. This CDR3 is 15 amino acids long. The CDR3 DNA follows: TGCGCCAGCAGCTTGGTAGGCACCCCGCACTATGGCTACACCTTC. Protein: CASSLVGTPHYGYTF.

V usage is TRBV6-6 and J usage is TRBJ1-1; perhaps TRBD1 as D (6 bases). Germline V gene data show CDR1 as MNHNY and CDR2 as SVGAGI (reference sequence). Trimming removed 5 bases from V and 4 bases from J, with 29 bases in between. The CDR3 spans 19 residues. The CDR3 DNA reads TGTGCCAGCAGTCCCGATCAGGCCGGGACACCCCGTCCGGGCACTGAAGCTTTCTTT. Amino acid sequence: CASSPDQAGTPRPGTEAFF.

This clonotype was seen at least ten times. The chain links TRBV6-2 or TRBV6-3 to TRBJ1-1, with 12 nucleotides matching TRBD1. CDR1 and CDR2 (germline): MNHEY, SVGEGT. Trimming took 6 bases from V and 6 from J; bases not matched to a gene: 11. The CDR3 is 16 residues long. The CDR3 nucleotides read TGTGCCAGCAGCACGTCGCGGGACAGGGGGCTCTCTGAAGCTTTCTTT. This translates into CASSTSRDRGLSEAFF.

This sequence joins TRBV5-1 and TRBJ2-7; D remains unclear. Per germline, CDR1 SGHRS and CDR2 YFSETQ. This CDR3 spans 12 amino acids. V dropped 2 bases and J dropped 2 bases, with 5 bases sitting between them. The DNA of the CDR3 is TGCGCCAGCAGCTTTGTCCCCTACGAGCAGTACTTC. Residues: CASSFVPYEQYF.

The sample holds many counts of this clonotype. The chain joins TRBV5-1 to TRBJ1-6; the match to TRBD1 covers 10 bases. Trimming at V came to 4 bases and at J to 7 bases, leaving 2 bases not matched to a gene. Per germline, CDR1 SGHRS and CDR2 YFSETQ. The CDR3 runs to 14 residues. CDR3 coding DNA: TGCGCCAGCAGCGGGGACAGGGGCAATTCACCCCTCCACTTT. Its translation is CASSGDRGNSPLHF.

This clonotype was seen at least ten times. The gene calls are TRBV5-6 and TRBJ2-2; D remains unclear. V was trimmed by 2 bases and J by 2 bases, leaving 4 bases between them. The CDR3 covers 13 residues. CDR1 is SGHDT, CDR2 YYEEEE, per germline. CDR3 residues: CASSFGNTGELFF. The CDR3 DNA reads as TGTGCCAGCAGCTTCGGAAACACCGGGGAGCTGTTTTTT.

The chain combines TRBV20-1 with TRBJ1-6; perhaps TRBD1 as D (5 bases). V lost 3 bases and J 1 base, leaving 10 bases between the germline ends. CDR3 length: 15 residues. Germline V gene sequence: CDR1 DFQATT, CDR2 SNEGSKA (reference sequence). In DNA form, the CDR3 reads TGCAGTGCTAGTTTTAGGGGTTCCTATAATTCACCCCTCCACTTT. It translates to CSASFRGSYNSPLHF.

In this sample, this clonotype turned up many times. The gene calls are TRBV7-9 and TRBJ2-7; 8 nucleotides agree with TRBD1. There are 15 residues in the CDR3. Germline CDR1 and CDR2: SEHNR and FQNEAQ (reference sequence). V gave up 1 base and J gave up 2 bases; unmatched junction bases: 4. CDR3 protein: CASSLEGQETYEQYF. The DNA of the CDR3 is TGTGCCAGCAGCTTAGAGGGACAGGAGACCTACGAGCAGTACTTC.

This clonotype was counted many times. The chain carries TRBV5-5 and TRBJ1-2; a weak D match, TRBD1 (5 bases). The V end was cut by 0 bases, the J end by 1 base, with 10 bases between. This CDR3 contains 15 residues. CDR1 SGHKS and CDR2 YYEKEE come from the germline V gene (reference sequence). The DNA of the CDR3 is TGTGCCAGCAGCTTGGCAGGGACCGATAACTATGGCTACACCTTC. Amino acids: CASSLAGTDNYGYTF. Variable domain in full (rest from reference TRBV5-5 and TRBJ1-2): DAGVTQSPTHLIKTRGQQVTLRCSPISGHKSVSWYQQVLGQGPQFIFQYYEKEERGRGNFPDRFSARQFPNYSSELNVNALLLGDSALYLCASSLAGTDNYGYTFGSGTRLTVV.

V usage is TRBV6-6 and J usage is TRBJ1-5, with no clear D. There are 16 residues in the CDR3. Germline V lookup: CDR1 MNHNY, CDR2 SVGAGI (reference sequence). V was pared by 2 bases and J by 6 bases, with 17 bases between. In DNA, the CDR3 is TGTGCCAGCAGTTACGGGTGGGAAAACGGAGTTCAGCCCCAGCATTTT. Its protein is CASSYGWENGVQPQHF.

This clonotype was seen only a few times. The V and J genes are TRBV30 and TRBJ1-1; D call uncertain. The ends were cut back, 2 bases at V and 0 bases at J, with 7 bases in the middle. Germline CDR1 is GTSNPN and CDR2 is SVGIG (reference sequence). The CDR3 sequence is 13 residues long. CDR3 sequence: CAWSSMLNTEAFF. CDR3 coding DNA: TGTGCCTGGAGTTCCATGTTGAACACTGAAGCTTTCTTT.

This clonotype was recorded many times. This chain links TRBV7-9 with TRBJ2-1; 8 nucleotides align to TRBD2. V was pared by 1 base and J by 10 bases, with 6 bases of the junction left unmatched. The CDR3 is 14 amino acids. Per the germline V gene, CDR1 is SEHNR and CDR2 is FQNEAQ (reference sequence). The CDR3 loop reads CASSLDGGAREQFF. CDR3 nucleotide sequence: TGTGCCAGCAGCTTAGACGGGGGGGCCCGGGAGCAGTTCTTC.

This clonotype came up many times. V gene TRBV7-8 combines with J gene TRBJ2-1, with D tentatively TRBD1 (5 bases). The length of the CDR3 is 16 residues. CDR1 is SGHVS and CDR2 is FQNEAQ in the germline V gene. Deletions cut 1 base from V and 3 bases from J, with 13 bases between. CDR3 amino acids: CASSLVAGWNYNEQFF. The CDR3 DNA sequence: TGTGCCAGCAGCTTAGTCGCAGGGTGGAACTACAATGAGCAGTTCTTC.